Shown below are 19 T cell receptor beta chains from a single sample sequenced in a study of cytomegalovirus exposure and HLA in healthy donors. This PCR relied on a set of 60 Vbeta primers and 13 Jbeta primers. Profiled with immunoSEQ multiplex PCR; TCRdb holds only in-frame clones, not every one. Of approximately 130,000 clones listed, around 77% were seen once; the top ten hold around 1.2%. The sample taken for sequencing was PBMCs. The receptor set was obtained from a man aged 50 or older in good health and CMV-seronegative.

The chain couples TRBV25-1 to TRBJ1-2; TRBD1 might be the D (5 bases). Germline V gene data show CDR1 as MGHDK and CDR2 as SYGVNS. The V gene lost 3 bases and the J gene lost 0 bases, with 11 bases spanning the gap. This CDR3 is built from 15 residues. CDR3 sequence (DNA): TGTGCCAGCAGTGATGGGACTGCTCCTAACTATGGCTACACCTTC. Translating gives CASSDGTAPNYGYTF.

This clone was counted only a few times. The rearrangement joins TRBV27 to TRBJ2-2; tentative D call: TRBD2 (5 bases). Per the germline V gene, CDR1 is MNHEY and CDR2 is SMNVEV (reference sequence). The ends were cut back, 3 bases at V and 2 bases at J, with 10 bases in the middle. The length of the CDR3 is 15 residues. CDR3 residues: CASSFSSLNTGELFF. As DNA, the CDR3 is TGTGCCAGCAGTTTTTCTAGCCTTAACACCGGGGAGCTGTTTTTT.

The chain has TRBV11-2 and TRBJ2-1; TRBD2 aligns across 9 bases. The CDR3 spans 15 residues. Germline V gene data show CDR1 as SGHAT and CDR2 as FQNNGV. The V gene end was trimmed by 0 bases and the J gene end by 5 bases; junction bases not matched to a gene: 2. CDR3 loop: CASSLDRLADNEQFF. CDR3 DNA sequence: TGTGCCAGCAGCTTAGACAGACTAGCGGACAATGAGCAGTTCTTC.

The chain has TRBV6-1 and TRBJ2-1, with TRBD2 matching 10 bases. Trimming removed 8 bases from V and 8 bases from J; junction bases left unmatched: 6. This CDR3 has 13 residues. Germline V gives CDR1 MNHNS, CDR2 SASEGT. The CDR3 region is CASLAGVSHEQFF. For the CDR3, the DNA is TGTGCCAGCCTAGCGGGAGTATCCCATGAGCAGTTCTTC.

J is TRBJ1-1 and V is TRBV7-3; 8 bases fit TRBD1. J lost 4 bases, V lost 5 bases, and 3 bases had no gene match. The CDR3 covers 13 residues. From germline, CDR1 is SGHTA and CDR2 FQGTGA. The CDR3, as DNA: TGTGCCAGCAGCGGACAGGGAGGCACTGAAGCTTTCTTT. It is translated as CASSGQGGTEAFF.

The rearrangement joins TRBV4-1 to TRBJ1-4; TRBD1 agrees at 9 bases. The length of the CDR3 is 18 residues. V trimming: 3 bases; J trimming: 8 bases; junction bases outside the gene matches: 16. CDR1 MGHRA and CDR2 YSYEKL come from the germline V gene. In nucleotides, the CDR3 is TGCGCCAGCAGCCACCTTAACAGGGGGCGAGTGGGGGAAGAAAAACTGTTTTTT. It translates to CASSHLNRGRVGEEKLFF.

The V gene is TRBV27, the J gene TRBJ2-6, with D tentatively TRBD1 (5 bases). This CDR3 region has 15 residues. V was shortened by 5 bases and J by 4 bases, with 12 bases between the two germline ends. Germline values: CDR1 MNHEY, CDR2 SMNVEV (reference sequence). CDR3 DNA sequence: TGTGCCAGCAGTCTCAGGGCCGGCGGGGCCAACGTCCTGACTTTC. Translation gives CASSLRAGGANVLTF. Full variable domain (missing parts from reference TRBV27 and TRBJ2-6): EAQVTQNPRYLITVTGKKLTVTCSQNMNHEYMSWYRQDPGLGLRQIYYSMNVEVTDKGDVPEGYKVSRKEKRNFPLILESPSPNQTSLYFCASSLRAGGANVLTFGAGSRLTVL.

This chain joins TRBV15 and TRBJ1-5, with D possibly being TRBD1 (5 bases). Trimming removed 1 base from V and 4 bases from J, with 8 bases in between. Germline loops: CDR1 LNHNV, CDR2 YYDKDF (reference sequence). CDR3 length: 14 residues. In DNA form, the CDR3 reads TGTGCCACCAGCAGAGTGGCAGGGAATCAGCCCCAGCATTTT. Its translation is CATSRVAGNQPQHF.

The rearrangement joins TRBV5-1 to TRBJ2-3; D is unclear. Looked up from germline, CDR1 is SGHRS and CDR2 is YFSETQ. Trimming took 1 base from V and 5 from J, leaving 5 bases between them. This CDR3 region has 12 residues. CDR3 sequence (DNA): TGCGCCAGCAGCTTGCAGGAAGATACGCAGTATTTT. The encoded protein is CASSLQEDTQYF.

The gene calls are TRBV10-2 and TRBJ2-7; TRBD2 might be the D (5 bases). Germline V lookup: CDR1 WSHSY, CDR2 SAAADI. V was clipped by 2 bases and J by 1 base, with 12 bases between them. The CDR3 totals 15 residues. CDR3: CASSEPGLSSYEQYF. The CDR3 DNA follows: TGCGCCAGCAGTGAGCCTGGACTGAGTTCCTACGAGCAGTACTTC.

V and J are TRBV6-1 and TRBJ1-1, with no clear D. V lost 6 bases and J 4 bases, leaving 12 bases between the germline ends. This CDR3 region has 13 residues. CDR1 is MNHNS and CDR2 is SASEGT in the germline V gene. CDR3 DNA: TGTGCCAGCAGGGCGGGGATGAGCACTGAAGCTTTCTTT. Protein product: CASRAGMSTEAFF.

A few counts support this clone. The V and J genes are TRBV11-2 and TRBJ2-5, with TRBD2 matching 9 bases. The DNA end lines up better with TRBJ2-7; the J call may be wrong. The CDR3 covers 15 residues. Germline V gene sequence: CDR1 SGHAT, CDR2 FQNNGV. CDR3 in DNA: TGTGCCAGCAGCTTACCCAGGACTAGCGCTGTCGAGCAGTACTTC. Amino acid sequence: CASSLPRTSAVEQYF.

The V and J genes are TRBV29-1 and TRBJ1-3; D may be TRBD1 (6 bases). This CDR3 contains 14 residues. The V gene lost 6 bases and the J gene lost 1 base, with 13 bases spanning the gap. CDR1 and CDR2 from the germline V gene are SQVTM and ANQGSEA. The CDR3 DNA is TGCAGCGTATCAGGGGACCTTTCTGGAAACACCATATATTTT. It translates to CSVSGDLSGNTIYF. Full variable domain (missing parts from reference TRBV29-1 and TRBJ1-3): SAVISQKPSRDICQRGTSLTIQCQVDSQVTMMFWYRQQPGQSLTLIATANQGSEATYESGFVIDKFPISRPNLTFSTLTVSNMSPEDSSIYLCSVSGDLSGNTIYFGEGSWLTVV.

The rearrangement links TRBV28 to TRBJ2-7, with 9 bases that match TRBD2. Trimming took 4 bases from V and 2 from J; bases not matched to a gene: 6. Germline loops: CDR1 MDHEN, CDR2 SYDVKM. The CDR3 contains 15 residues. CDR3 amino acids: CASSSTGTSPYEQYF. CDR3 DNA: TGTGCCAGCAGTTCTACTGGGACTAGCCCCTACGAGCAGTACTTC.

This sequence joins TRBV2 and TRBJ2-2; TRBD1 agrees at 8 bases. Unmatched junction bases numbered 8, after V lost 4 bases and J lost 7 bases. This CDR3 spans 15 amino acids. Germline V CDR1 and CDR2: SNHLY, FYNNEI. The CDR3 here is CASSGQGAFHGELFF. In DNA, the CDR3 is TGTGCCAGCAGTGGTCAGGGGGCGTTCCACGGGGAGCTGTTTTTT.

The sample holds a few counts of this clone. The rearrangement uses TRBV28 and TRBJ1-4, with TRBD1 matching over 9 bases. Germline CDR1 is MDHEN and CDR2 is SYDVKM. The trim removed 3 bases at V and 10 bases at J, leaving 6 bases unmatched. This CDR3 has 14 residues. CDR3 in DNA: TGTGCCAGCAGTTTGGGGACAGGGTCGGGAAAACTGTTTTTT. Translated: CASSLGTGSGKLFF.

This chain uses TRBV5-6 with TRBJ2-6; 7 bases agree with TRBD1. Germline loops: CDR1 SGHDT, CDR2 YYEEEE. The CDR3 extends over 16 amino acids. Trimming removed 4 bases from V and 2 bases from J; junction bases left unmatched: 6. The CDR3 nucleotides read TGTGCCAGCAGCCTCACGACAGGGCCTGGGGCCAACGTCCTGACTTTC. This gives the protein CASSLTTGPGANVLTF.

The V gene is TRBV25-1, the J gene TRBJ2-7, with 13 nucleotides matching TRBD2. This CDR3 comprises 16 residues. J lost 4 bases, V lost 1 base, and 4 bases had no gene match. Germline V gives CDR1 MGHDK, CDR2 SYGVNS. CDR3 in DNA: TGTGCCAGCAGTGAATTCGAGACTAGCGGGAGGTACGAGCAGTACTTC. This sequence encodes CASSEFETSGRYEQYF.

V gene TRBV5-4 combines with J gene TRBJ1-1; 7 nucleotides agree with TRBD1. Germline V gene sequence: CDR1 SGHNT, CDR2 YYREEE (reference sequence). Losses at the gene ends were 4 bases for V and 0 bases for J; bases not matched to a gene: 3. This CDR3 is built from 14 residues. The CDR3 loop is CASSLQGMNTEAFF. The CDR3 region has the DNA TGTGCCAGCAGCCTACAGGGGATGAACACTGAAGCTTTCTTT. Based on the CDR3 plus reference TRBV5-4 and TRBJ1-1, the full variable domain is ETGVTQSPTHLIKTRGQQVTLRCSSQSGHNTVSWYQQALGQGPQFIFQYYREEENGRGNFPPRFSGLQFPNYSSELNVNALELDDSALYLCASSLQGMNTEAFFGQGTRLTVV.